This T cell receptor (beta chain) was sequenced for a study of identical twins (dated by TCRdb to about 2016). General notes on the study: To test whether fetal clonotypes persist, this study deep-sequenced TCR alpha and beta repertoires from monozygotic twins, from unrelated adults of various ages, and from cord blood. To rule out contamination, replicate twin experiments were performed at different times with different library preparation protocols. Study-level results and caveats: Because the same donors could not be followed over many years, the conclusions relied on cross-sectional statistical analysis. Fewer insertions were carried by abundant cord blood beta clonotypes, a similar but weaker trend appeared in young adult naive repertoires, and no such trend appeared in memory repertoires. The excess sharing between twins in beta out-of-frame sequences was weaker because fewer shared sequences reduced the signal-to-noise ratio. Compared with coincidental sharing between unrelated individuals, an excess of low generation-probability sequences was observed among out-of-frame TCR alpha sequences shared between twins. Recombination models systematically underestimated out-of-frame TCR alpha sharing in monozygotic twins but agreed with sharing between unrelated individuals. Zero-insertion analyses could be partly confounded by invariant T cells such as MAIT and iNKT, though diverse VJ usage argued against such confounding for most clonotypes.

V loses 1 base of germline sequence and J loses 0 bases, and the interval between the two ends is 10 bases. Sequences LGHDT (CDR1) and YNNKEL (CDR2) are obtained from the germline V gene (reference sequence). Including cysteine and phenylalanine, the CDR3 has 16 amino acids. Kept here is only the CDR3 DNA, which spans 48 bases and is read in frame from base 1. Only healthy Caucasian donors were included. The twin cohort consisted of three pairs of female monozygotic twins, all aged roughly 18 to 30 years. Positive isolation kits from Invitrogen were used to isolate the CD4+ and CD8+ T cell populations. Concerning this clonotype: Its binding antigen is unknown. Base qualities are not recorded, but no much larger clone differs from it by a single base.

The library came from 5' RACE. Sequencing was performed on an Illumina HiSeq 2000. Template switching added a universal primer binding site, and the final cDNA carried a unique molecular identifier that allowed TCR cDNA molecules to be counted accurately. Specific primers in the conserved constant-segment region were used to synthesize first-strand cDNA for TCR alpha and beta chains. Each cDNA library was double barcoded, with a SMART-Mk sample barcode plus Illumina barcodes, to control for contamination. Two successive PCR steps introduced TruSeq adapter sequences along with Illumina sample barcodes. The Illumina HiSeq platform was used with custom primers to sequence TCR alpha and beta cDNA libraries. In the paper's pipeline: MiGEC processed the raw reads to extract unique molecular identifiers, while MiXCR was used to determine the CDR3 positions. For each individual, recombination models were inferred using an EM algorithm with the repgenHMM and IGoR tools. The analysis of shared clonotypes was done with the tcR package in R, with sharing normalized by the product of cloneset sizes. To study raw recombination free of thymic and clonal selection effects, out-of-frame nonproductive sequences were analyzed. TCRdb reanalyzed the raw reads on its own, using fastp at Q25 for trimming and MiXCR for clone calling, and kept in-frame beta chains. Rows merge per CDR3 protein into single entries with the most common DNA and genes. These V and J calls rely on TCRdb rather than the paper's analysis. The sample table contains about 530,000 distinct CDR3 sequences; only one count was recorded for 20% to 25% of them. The ten largest account for around 0.47% of the sample.

The same data also contributed to another study, on yellow fever vaccine responses in identical twins. Drawing on the second study: According to the authors, the vaccine-induced T cell response in identical twins seemed to be partly convergent and partly specific to each individual. In identical twins, the study followed T cell clones that responded to the vaccine with precision.

The sequenced sample was CD4+ T cells sorted from blood. This sequence originates from a woman between 18 and 29 years old in good health. The V and J genes are TRBV3-1 and TRBJ2-4; the D gene is possibly TRBD1, with 6 bases matching. The sequence in DNA is TGTGCCAGCAGCCAAGGGGGACACCTAGCCAAAAACATTCAGTACTTC. Translated, it gives CASSQGGHLAKNIQYF.